The present TCR beta chain was sequenced within a study of cytomegalovirus exposure and HLA in healthy donors (dated by TCRdb to about 2017). About the study as a whole: An earlier analysis of approximately 640 of the donors reported 276 Gb of sequence data and some 100 million unique TCR beta sequences from 150 million to 200 million T cells. All discovery cohort repertoires had been generated using a single sequencing platform. Rather than drawing on any new phenotypic data, the later analysis identified candidate immune exposures from TCR beta sequences and the way those sequences occurred across donors. Approximately 300 gigabases of sequencing data and approximately 92 million unique TCR sequences made up an early release that covered over 550 HLA-typed donors. Donor age, sex, ethnicity and CMV serostatus were compiled alongside the repertoire data. Among around 400 genotyped donors of the cohort, an average of around 250,000 unique TCR beta nucleotide sequences was sequenced per donor, of which approximately 18% were non-productive. The genetic ancestry cluster associated with self-reported Caucasian donors included over 65% of the roughly 400 genotyped donors. An earlier analysis of roughly 580 of the donors used high-throughput TCR beta sequencing to judge whether each TCR beta V gene segment behaved as functional or pseudogenic. To study patterns of TCR occurrence, a later analysis re-analyzed previously published TCR beta repertoires from 500 to 850 donors and added high-resolution HLA genotyping. The study aimed to test whether signatures of past pathogen exposure could be identified by cataloging public T cell receptors. Class I and class II HLA loci were covered by the typing at four-digit resolution. In a later genetic analysis, genome-wide SNP genotypes for about three fifths of the roughly 670 donors were used, and that subset was treated as a discovery cohort. The T cell repertoires of some 670 subjects were profiled by immunosequencing and related to cytomegalovirus serostatus. A separate validation cohort of roughly 130 different subjects was used in addition to the roughly 620-subject first cohort. Typing coverage differed by locus: A, B, C, DRB1 and DQB1 were typed in about 629-630 donors, DQA1 in 522, DPA1 in roughly 590, and DPB1 in around 490. Four to six DR-DQ haplotypes were handled as single units for association and clustering, since linkage in the cohort was strong. To predict cytomegalovirus infection status, the study combined high-throughput TCR immunosequencing, statistical association of individual TCRs with disease status, and machine learning. What the work shows at the level of the full study, not this receptor alone: A group of highly shared sequence variants was considered likely to be a technical artifact of the sequencing pipeline. In both the original and validation cohorts, the classifier was reported to diagnose cytomegalovirus status with high specificity and sensitivity. Immune exposure information for the cohort was limited to CMV serostatus. Correlated functional status among segregating V segments might be attributable to linkage disequilibrium, but an unknown experimental factor could not be ruled out. A later genetic analysis associated a missense DCLRE1C variant with V-gene and J-gene trimming of TCR beta chains, and an independent cohort replicated the association. HLA typing was unavailable for some donors at each locus, so association tests used only the typed subset. Broadly in line with IMGT annotations, most TCR beta V segments showed up in productive rearrangements about 87% or about 30% of the time in an earlier analysis of approximately 600 of the donors. The presence/absence analyses assumed that sequencing depth was roughly uniform across donors, and that assumption may not be true. A further reported finding was that TCR beta sequences accurately predicted the HLA-A and HLA-B alleles for most subjects in the first cohort. A later analysis found that most CMV-associated TCR beta chains appeared HLA-restricted, with HLA associations seemingly driven largely by CMV exposure. Because counts were too low, 15 to 20 rarely observed V segments, including chromosome 9 orphons, were excluded from the earlier analysis of 587 of the donors. In a later analysis, HLA-associated TCR beta chains showed more clonal expansion and lower generation probabilities than non-associated chains that were equally common. In this cohort, only TCR beta chains were sequenced, and detectable features were limited by the absence of alpha or paired-chain data. The study gave a list of 150 to 200 TCR beta chains associated with cytomegalovirus. Several of the top co-occurrence clusters appeared to be linked to parvovirus B19, influenza, CMV and Epstein-Barr virus, according to a later analysis. The authors suggested that the approach could potentially be generalized to other disease states and immunological phenotypes. In a later analysis, the rate of TCR association differed among HLA loci, with DRB1 alleles having the most associated TCRs and HLA-C alleles having the fewest. In vitro tests confirmed that a few of the cytomegalovirus-associated TCR beta chains recognize cytomegalovirus antigens. Most TCR sequences were seen in very few donors, while some public TCRs were found in many individuals. At a false discovery rate of 0.05, a later analysis linked some 18,000 TCR beta sequences to specific HLA alleles. The 87-base-pair reads could not distinguish some IMGT-functional V segments, including TRBV6-2 and TRBV6-3, so those segments were excluded. According to a later genetic analysis, donors in an Asian-associated ancestry cluster had fewer N-insertions in productive TCRs than the roughly 660-donor mean. Strong co-occurrence of HLA alleles, especially DR and DQ, made assigning TCR associations to individual alleles difficult.

The cohort consisted of 670 or so healthy bone marrow donors. Cohort members were all nominally healthy when sampled, although unrecorded immune exposures were likely present. The donor tested CMV seronegative, placing the donor among the 350 or so seronegative members of the cohort. Every donor gave a peripheral blood sample, and the peripheral blood mononuclear cells from that sample were used for TCR beta sequencing. Genomic DNA was extracted from the blood cell samples with the Qiagen DNeasy Blood Extraction Kit. As for this clone: Its binding antigen is unknown.

The method was the immunoSEQ multiplex PCR assay. A mixture of 60 forward primers for TCR Vbeta segments and 13 reverse primers for TCR Jbeta segments was used in the multiplex PCR. The CDR3 region of rearranged TCR beta genes was amplified from genomic DNA with a multiplex PCR assay. Amplified TCR beta libraries were sequenced as 87-base-pair reads on the Illumina HiSeq System. The authors' analysis ran thus. In a later analysis, around 80 million unique TCR beta chains were counted across the approximately 640 repertoires, and roughly 10 million of these chains were shared by at least two donors. Raw reads were error-corrected and collapsed into unique sequences with a nearest-neighbor algorithm that merged closely related sequences to remove PCR and sequencing errors. Alignment of CDR3 sequences to IMGT reference sequences was used to assign V, D and J gene segments. For a sequence to be retained, a match of at least six nucleotides was required to both a V gene segment and a J gene segment. Rearrangements were classified as productive when the CDR3 lacked stop codons and remained in frame with V and J, and all other rearrangements were classified as non-productive. Following IMGT convention, CDR3 was defined as the stretch from the second conserved V-encoded cysteine up to the conserved J-encoded phenylalanine. Sequences without an unambiguous match to a single V gene segment were excluded from the earlier analysis of 500 to 700 of the donors. In an earlier analysis of a few hundred of the donors, V segments were called functional above 56.7% productive rearrangements and were called segregating when the between-donor standard deviation exceeded 5%. A statistical classification framework was built for diagnosing cytomegalovirus status from the catalog of TCR beta chain sequences. In a later analysis, TCR nucleotide sequences were compared against IMGT/GENE-DB human TR gene sequences so that V and J genes could be assigned. Using the TCRdist pipeline, a later analysis assigned CDR3 sequences along with most-parsimonious VDJ recombination scenarios. In a later analysis, every TCR beta chain was defined by the combination of its CDR3 amino acid sequence and its V-gene family, and reads without a unique V-gene family were dropped. In a later analysis, fewer than 650 highly shared, low-generation-probability nucleotide sequences were removed to address suspected cross-contamination and a sequencing artifact. For each public chain, a later analysis derived a clonal expansion index from normalized ranks of inferred template counts within each repertoire. In a later analysis, generation probabilities were computed with a VDJ recombination model fitted to out-of-frame rearrangements, and the resulting probabilities were checked against IGoR. A later analysis scored TCR-TCR, TCR-HLA and TCR-CMV co-occurrence with hypergeometric tests, applying a repertoire-size bias correction to TCR pairs. False discovery rates were estimated in a later analysis by permuting HLA or CMV assignments 20 times. In a later analysis, co-occurring TCRs were grouped using DBSCAN, and TCRdist sequence similarity was added for clustering within HLA-allele-positive subsets. For co-occurrence clustering, repertoires with fewer than 30,000 or more than 120,000 public chains were excluded, along with roughly 5 repertoires with anomalous nucleotide sharing. This is the immuneACCESS table as TCRdb keeps it, with only in-frame sequences that have V and J called. A part of the clones is gone; compared with another copy, unresolved V genes explain less than half, and the rest is unexplained. V and J calls and clone size are as listed in that table; D and trimming were resolved from the DNA. This sample's table has entries for under 120,000 clones. The ten largest clones represent about 0.59% of the sample.

The junction shows trimming of 2 bases on V and 5 bases on J, and the gene matches do not reach 9 bases of it. The CDR3 has 16 amino acids, counting the end cysteine and phenylalanine. This entry keeps only the CDR3 DNA: 48 bases, framed from base 1. Per the germline V gene, SGHTA is the CDR1 and FQGTGA is the CDR2. This chain is built from TRBV7-3 and TRBJ2-7; the central 10 bases match TRBD1. The sequence derives from a man aged 50 to 59 in good health and CMV-seronegative. Sequencing used PBMCs. The CDR3 protein is CASSLGSTGQGNEQYF. The sequence in DNA is TGTGCCAGCAGCTTAGGGTCGACGGGACAGGGGAACGAGCAGTACTTC.